The 4 T cell receptor beta chains reported below all come from one sample, sequenced in a study of tumor and adjacent non-tumor tissue in lung cancer. This sample's RNA came from whole unsorted tissue. The normal lung tissue was taken more than 3 cm from the tumor edge. Three rounds of nested PCR, following a modified ARM-PCR protocol, produced the TCRbeta library. Using its own MiXCR run on the multiplex PCR reads, TCRdb lists one record per CDR3 protein. The data show about 100,000 distinct CDR3 sequences, with 55% to 65% seen just once and roughly 19% held by the top ten. Sequencing input: distant non-tumor lung tissue. Receptors were obtained from a man aged 25 to 40 with non-small cell lung cancer.

In this sample, this clonotype turned up many times. The chain combines TRBV4-1 with TRBJ2-3; no firm D call. The CDR3 is 13 amino acids. V lost 3 bases, J lost 5 bases, and 9 bases lay in between. Per germline, CDR1 MGHRA and CDR2 YSYEKL. The CDR3 reads CASSHLGLDTQYF. CDR3 DNA sequence: TGCGCCAGCAGCCACCTAGGTCTAGATACGCAGTATTTT.

This clonotype was counted a single time. V usage is TRBV10-3 and J usage is TRBJ1-1, with TRBD1 as a possible D gene (5 bases). The CDR3 covers 13 residues. Germline V gene lookup returns CDR1 ENHRY and CDR2 SYGVKD. The CDR3 here is CAVSGGGNTEAFF. The CDR3 DNA sequence: TGTGCAGTCAGTGGGGGGGGGAACACTGAAGCTTTCTTT.

This clonotype has a handful of counts. V and J are TRBV11-2 and TRBJ2-7; D possibly corresponds to TRBD1 (6 bases). The CDR3 covers 15 residues. The V end lost 7 bases, the J end lost 0 bases, and 16 bases lay between the germline ends. Germline V lookup: CDR1 SGHAT, CDR2 FQNNGV. As DNA, the CDR3 is TGTGCCAGCAACCCCAGTACAGGGACCTCCTACGAGCAGTACTTC. Its protein product is CASNPSTGTSYEQYF.

About this clonotype: The missing conserved phenylalanine or tryptophan at the end of this CDR3 makes a read error likely. The J gene is TRBJ2-2, the V gene TRBV12-3 or TRBV12-4, with TRBD2 as a possible D gene (6 bases). The CDR3 runs to 11 residues. The CDR3 loop reads CASKSAGGLFI. The CDR3 region has the DNA TGTGCCAGCAAGTCTGCCGGGGGGCTGTTTATT.